These 11 T cell receptor beta chains were sequenced from one sample in a study of chemoradiotherapy in HPV16-positive cancers. Method: immunoSEQ multiplex PCR; TCRdb's copy keeps in-frame clones and lacks some. This table has some 6,600 clones, less than 80% appearing once. The source material was tumor tissue, sampled from a patient who underwent chemoradiotherapy. The receptors were gathered from a human donor with HPV-associated anogenital cancer.

This chain links TRBV6-6 with TRBJ1-6; a weak D match, TRBD1 (5 bases). CDR3 length equals 14 residues. The germline CDR1 and CDR2 sequences are MNHNY and SVGAGI (reference sequence). The V gene lost 8 bases and the J gene lost 6 bases, with 14 bases spanning the gap. CDR3 loop: CASSRQNSNSPLHF. The DNA for the CDR3 is TGTGCCAGCTCTCGACAGAACTCTAATTCACCCCTCCACTTT.

J is TRBJ2-2 and V is TRBV5-6; D uncertain. Trimming stripped 4 bases from V and 0 bases from J, with 19 bases between. The CDR3 runs to 18 residues. The germline gives CDR1 SGHDT, CDR2 YYEEEE. The CDR3 DNA follows: TGTGCCAGCAGCCCCCAGAGAGGAGATATCGCGAACACCGGGGAGCTGTTTTTT. Translating gives CASSPQRGDIANTGELFF.

The gene calls are TRBV7-8 and TRBJ1-5; D uncertain. The V end was cut by 5 bases, the J end by 0 bases, with 11 bases between. The CDR3 spans 15 residues. Per the germline V gene, CDR1 is SGHVS and CDR2 is FQNEAQ. Written as DNA, the CDR3 is TGTGCCAGCAGCCGAGGGCGGGGTAGCAATCAGCCCCAGCATTTT. This encodes CASSRGRGSNQPQHF.

The chain's CDR3 is CASSSTRGGRSSYNSPLHF. The CDR3 nucleotides read TGTGCCAGCAGCTCAACCCGTGGGGGAAGAAGCTCCTATAATTCACCCCTCCACTTT. This chain links TRBV7-8 with TRBJ1-6, with D possibly matching TRBD1 (5 bases). The germline gives CDR1 SGHVS, CDR2 FQNEAQ. Trimming shortened V by 4 bases and J by 0 bases, and 19 bases separated the two germline ends. There are 19 residues in the CDR3.

In this sample, this clone turned up a few times. The chain combines TRBV29-1 with TRBJ2-3; the match to TRBD1 covers 8 bases. The CDR3 runs 14 residues. From germline, CDR1 is SQVTM and CDR2 ANQGSEA. The CDR3 nucleotides read TGCAGTTTTCAGGGGGCGCGGGGAACAGATACGCAGTATTTT. This encodes CSFQGARGTDTQYF.

This clone was found once. V gene TRBV30 combines with J gene TRBJ2-7, with D perhaps matching TRBD1 or TRBD2 (5 bases each). Germline V gene sequence: CDR1 GTSNPN, CDR2 SVGIG (reference sequence). V gave up 4 bases and J gave up 6 bases, with 13 bases separating them. CDR3 size: 12 residues. CDR3 region: CAWTARGAEQYF. CDR3 in DNA: TGTGCCTGGACCGCAAGGGGAGCCGAGCAGTACTTC.

The V gene is TRBV5-6, the J gene TRBJ1-2; 8 nucleotides line up with TRBD1. The CDR3 is 17 amino acids. CDR1 is SGHDT, CDR2 YYEEEE, per germline. V lost 0 bases to trimming and J lost 6 bases; unmatched junction nucleotides: 13. The CDR3 reads CASSLGPTGVGTDGYTF. CDR3 bases: TGTGCCAGCAGCTTGGGGCCGACAGGGGTCGGTACAGATGGCTACACCTTC.

The J gene is TRBJ1-5, the V gene TRBV4-2; D unresolved. CDR3 length equals 13 residues. The ends were cut back, 8 bases at V and 4 bases at J, with 12 bases in the middle. The germline CDR1 and CDR2 sequences are LGHNA and YNFKEQ. For the CDR3, the DNA is TGTGCCAGCGCGGACGGTTGGAATCAGCCCCAGCATTTT. Amino acids: CASADGWNQPQHF.

V usage is TRBV9 and J usage is TRBJ1-1, with D maybe TRBD1 (6 bases). Deletions cut 4 bases from V and 3 bases from J, with 13 bases between. The V gene's germline CDR1 is SGDLS and CDR2 YYNGEE. This CDR3 comprises 14 residues. The CDR3 coding sequence is TGTGCCAGCAGCCCCCAGACAGGAGACACTGAAGCTTTCTTT. Protein sequence: CASSPQTGDTEAFF.

This clone was detected once. The same CDR3 also results from other DNA sequences found in this sample. The rearrangement joins TRBV6-5 to TRBJ2-2; the match to TRBD1 covers 7 bases. This CDR3 is built from 14 residues. V was pared by 4 bases and J by 3 bases, with 2 bases of the junction left unmatched. CDR1 is MNHEY, CDR2 SVGAGI, per germline. CDR3: CASSWTGDTGELFF. In DNA form, the CDR3 reads TGTGCCAGCAGTTGGACAGGAGACACCGGGGAGCTGTTTTTT.

This clone was picked up a small number of times. The chain is built from TRBV9 and TRBJ1-6; perhaps TRBD1 as D (5 bases). This CDR3 has 18 residues. Germline CDR1 reads SGDLS; CDR2 reads YYNGEE. Deletions cut 3 bases from V and 4 bases from J, with 20 bases between. The CDR3, as DNA: TGTGCCAGCAGCGCGTACCTCCTAGACAGCAAGTATAATTCACCCCTCCACTTT. As protein: CASSAYLLDSKYNSPLHF.